The entry below gives a single TCR beta chain sequence along with its context. The data were taken from a study of blood T cell repertoires in COVID-19. As for the study in general: Sources were T cells, B-cell-depleted T cells, or PBMCs; the material itself was cDNA or gDNA.

Here immunoSEQ multiplex PCR was the method, and the copy in TCRdb shows in-frame clones only, minus some. The data hold about 200,000 clones, with about three quarters observed a single time. CDR3 length equals 15 residues. Germline V gene data show CDR1 as SNHLY and CDR2 as FYNNEI. The V and J ends lost 6 bases and 0 bases respectively, with 12 bases between them. V and J are TRBV2 and TRBJ1-5; D perhaps matches TRBD1 (5 bases). Sequencing input: peripheral blood. This TCR came from a woman aged 70-85 years with acute or convalescent COVID-19. The CDR3 nucleotides read TGTGCCAGCAGGATGACAGAGGATAGCAATCAGCCCCAGCATTTT. Protein sequence: CASRMTEDSNQPQHF.